In its sample, the clone carrying this TCR beta chain was seen many times. This CDR3 has 13 amino acids. V dropped 3 bases and J dropped 2 bases, with 5 bases sitting between them. CDR1 is KGHDR, CDR2 SFDVKD, per germline. TCRdb re-derived calls from the RT-PCR reads in MiXCR, one entry per CDR3 protein. The data contain more than 600,000 distinct CDR3 sequences, approximately 15% of them singletons. The rearrangement uses TRBV24-1 and TRBJ2-3; D gene unclear. Sequenced sample: memory CD4+ T cells from blood. The source is a female donor in good health, serving as a healthy control. The CDR3 reads CATSDRITDTQYF. The CDR3 DNA follows: TGTGCCACCAGTGATCGGATCACAGATACGCAGTATTTT.